This TCR beta chain was documented in a study of beta chain features in type 1 diabetes. Sequenced material consisted of expressed TCRB transcripts (all of the isolated RNA was reverse transcribed). TCRdb keeps only in-frame clones here, not all; method: immunoSEQ multiplex PCR. The top ten clones hold about 0.093% of a sample with about 620,000 clones, 15% to 19% of them seen once. This clone was picked up a small number of times. Sequencing was done on a sample of naive CD4+ T cells from blood. This receptor was obtained from a man aged 18 to 35 in good health.

CDR3: CASSLERLDTQYF. The CDR3 nucleotides are TGCGCCAGCAGCTTGGAAAGACTGGATACGCAGTATTTT. The chain combines TRBV5-1 with TRBJ2-3, with unresolved D. Trimming took off 0 bases at V and 6 bases at J, with 8 bases between the two ends. CDR3 length: 13 amino acids. Germline V gene data show CDR1 as SGHRS and CDR2 as YFSETQ. Full variable domain (rest looked up from reference TRBV5-1 and TRBJ2-3): KAGVTQTPRYLIKTRGQQVTLSCSPISGHRSVSWYQQTPGQGLQFLFEYFSETQRNKGNFPGRFSGRQFSNSRSEMNVSTLELGDSALYLCASSLERLDTQYFGPGTRLTVL.